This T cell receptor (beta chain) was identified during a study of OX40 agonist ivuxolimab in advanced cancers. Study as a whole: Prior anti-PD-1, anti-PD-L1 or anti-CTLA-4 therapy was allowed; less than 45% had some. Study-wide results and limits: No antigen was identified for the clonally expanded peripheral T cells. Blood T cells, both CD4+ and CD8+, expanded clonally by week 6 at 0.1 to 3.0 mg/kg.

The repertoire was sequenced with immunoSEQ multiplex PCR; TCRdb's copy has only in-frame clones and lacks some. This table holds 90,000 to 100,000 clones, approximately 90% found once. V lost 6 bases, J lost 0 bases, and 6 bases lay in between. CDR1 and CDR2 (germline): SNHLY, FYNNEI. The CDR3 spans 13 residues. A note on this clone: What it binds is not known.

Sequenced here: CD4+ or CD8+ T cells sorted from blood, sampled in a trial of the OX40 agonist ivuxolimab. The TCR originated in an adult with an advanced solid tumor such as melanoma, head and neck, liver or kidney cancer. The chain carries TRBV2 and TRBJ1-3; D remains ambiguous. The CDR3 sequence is CASSGLSGNTIYF. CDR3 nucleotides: TGTGCCAGCAGCGGGCTCTCTGGAAACACCATATATTTT.